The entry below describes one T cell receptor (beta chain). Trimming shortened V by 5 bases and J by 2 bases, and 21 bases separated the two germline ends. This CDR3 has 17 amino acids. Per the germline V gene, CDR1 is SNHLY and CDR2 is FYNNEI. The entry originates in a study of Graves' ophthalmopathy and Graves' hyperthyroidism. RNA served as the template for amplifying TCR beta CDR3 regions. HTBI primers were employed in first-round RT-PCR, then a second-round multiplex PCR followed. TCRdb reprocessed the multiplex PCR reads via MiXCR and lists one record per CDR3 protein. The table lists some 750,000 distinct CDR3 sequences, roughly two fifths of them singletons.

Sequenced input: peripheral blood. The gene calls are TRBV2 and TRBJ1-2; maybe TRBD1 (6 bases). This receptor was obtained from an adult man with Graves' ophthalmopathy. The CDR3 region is CASSPEGYGGKNYGYTF. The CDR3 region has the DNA TGTGCCAGCAGTCCGGAGGGGTATGGGGGCAAGAACTATGGCTACACCTTC.